This T cell receptor beta chain comes out of a study of T cells in narcolepsy. V was shortened by 6 bases and J by 6 bases, with 18 bases between the two germline ends. Germline V gene sequence: CDR1 MNHEY, CDR2 SVGAGI. The CDR3 is 14 residues long. Profiled with immunoSEQ multiplex PCR; TCRdb holds only in-frame clones, not every one. The table has 25,000 to 35,000 clones, around 78% seen once. The gene calls are TRBV6-5 and TRBJ2-7; possibly TRBD1 or TRBD2 for D (6 bases each). This TCR derives from a human donor with narcolepsy. The source material was CD45RA- memory CD4+ T cells from PBMCs. The CDR3 sequence is CASSPSRRGREQYF. The CDR3 DNA reads TGTGCCAGCAGCCCCTCCCGCCGGGGGCGCGAGCAGTACTTC.